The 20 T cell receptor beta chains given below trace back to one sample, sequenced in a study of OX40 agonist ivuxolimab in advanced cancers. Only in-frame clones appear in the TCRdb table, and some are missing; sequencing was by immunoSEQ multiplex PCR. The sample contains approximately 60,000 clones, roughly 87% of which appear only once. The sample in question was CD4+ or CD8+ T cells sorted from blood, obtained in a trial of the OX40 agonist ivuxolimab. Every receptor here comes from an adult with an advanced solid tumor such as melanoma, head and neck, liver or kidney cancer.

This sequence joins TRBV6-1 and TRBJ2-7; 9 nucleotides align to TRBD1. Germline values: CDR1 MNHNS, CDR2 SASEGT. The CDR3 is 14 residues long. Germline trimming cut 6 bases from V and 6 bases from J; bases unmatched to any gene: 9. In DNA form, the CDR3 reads TGTGCCAGCAGAACCTGGGGACAGGGAGCCGAGCAGTACTTC. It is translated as CASRTWGQGAEQYF.

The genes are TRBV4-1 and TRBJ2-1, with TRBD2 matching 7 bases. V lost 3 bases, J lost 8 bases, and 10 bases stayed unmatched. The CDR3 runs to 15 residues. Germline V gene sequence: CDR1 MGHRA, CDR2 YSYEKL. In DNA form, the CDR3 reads TGCGCCAGCAGCCACGGGGGGACTTACGGGGATGAGCAGTTCTTC. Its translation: CASSHGGTYGDEQFF.

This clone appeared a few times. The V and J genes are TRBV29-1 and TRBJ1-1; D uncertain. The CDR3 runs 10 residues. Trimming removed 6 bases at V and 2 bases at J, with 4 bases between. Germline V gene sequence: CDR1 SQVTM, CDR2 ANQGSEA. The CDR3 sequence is CSVKNTEAFF. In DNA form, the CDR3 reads TGCAGCGTAAAAAACACTGAAGCTTTCTTT.

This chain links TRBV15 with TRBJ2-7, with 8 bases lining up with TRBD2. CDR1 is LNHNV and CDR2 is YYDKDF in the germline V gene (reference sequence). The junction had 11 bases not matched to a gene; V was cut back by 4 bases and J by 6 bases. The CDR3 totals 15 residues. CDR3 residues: CATSIDRGGPREQYF. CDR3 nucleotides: TGTGCCACCAGCATCGACCGGGGGGGCCCTCGCGAGCAGTACTTC.

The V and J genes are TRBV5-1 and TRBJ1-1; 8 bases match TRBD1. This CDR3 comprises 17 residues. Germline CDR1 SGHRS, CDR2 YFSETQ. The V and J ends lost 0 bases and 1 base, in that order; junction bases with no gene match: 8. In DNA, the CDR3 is TGCGCCAGCAGCTTGGGTAGGACAGGGACCTCGAACACTGAAGCTTTCTTT. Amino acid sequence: CASSLGRTGTSNTEAFF. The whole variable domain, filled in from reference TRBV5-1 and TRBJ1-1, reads KAGVTQTPRYLIKTRGQQVTLSCSPISGHRSVSWYQQTPGQGLQFLFEYFSETQRNKGNFPGRFSGRQFSNSRSEMNVSTLELGDSALYLCASSLGRTGTSNTEAFFGQGTRLTVV.

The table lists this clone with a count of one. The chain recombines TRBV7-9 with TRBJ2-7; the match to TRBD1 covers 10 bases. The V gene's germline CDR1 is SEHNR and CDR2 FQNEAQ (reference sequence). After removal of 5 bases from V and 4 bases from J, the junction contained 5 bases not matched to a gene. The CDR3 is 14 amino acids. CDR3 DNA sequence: TGTGCCAGCAGCAATGACAGGGGGCAATACGAGCAGTACTTC. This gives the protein CASSNDRGQYEQYF.

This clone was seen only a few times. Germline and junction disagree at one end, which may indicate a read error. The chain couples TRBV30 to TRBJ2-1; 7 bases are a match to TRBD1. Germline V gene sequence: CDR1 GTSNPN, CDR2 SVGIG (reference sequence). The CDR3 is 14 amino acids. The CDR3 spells CAWSVAHLRGGRIF. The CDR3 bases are TGTGCCTGGAGTGTAGCACACCTCAGAGGGGGCCGGATCTTC.

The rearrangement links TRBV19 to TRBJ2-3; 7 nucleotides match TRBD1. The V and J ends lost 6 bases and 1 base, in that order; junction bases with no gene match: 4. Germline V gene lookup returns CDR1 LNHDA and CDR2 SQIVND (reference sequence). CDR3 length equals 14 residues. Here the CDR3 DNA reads TGTGCCAGTAGCACAGGGGCCGGCACAGATACGCAGTATTTT. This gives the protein CASSTGAGTDTQYF.

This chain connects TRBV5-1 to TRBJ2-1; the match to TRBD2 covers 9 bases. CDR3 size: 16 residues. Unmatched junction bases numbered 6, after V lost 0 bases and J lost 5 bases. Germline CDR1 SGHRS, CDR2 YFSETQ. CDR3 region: CASSLEGSGGNNEQFF. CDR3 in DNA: TGCGCCAGCAGCTTGGAGGGTAGCGGGGGTAACAATGAGCAGTTCTTC.

CDR3 amino acids: CASSSGQGLYEQYF. The CDR3 DNA reads TGCGCCAGCAGCTCCGGACAGGGCTTATACGAGCAGTACTTC. J is TRBJ2-7 and V is TRBV5-1, with 8 bases that match TRBD1. Germline V lookup: CDR1 SGHRS, CDR2 YFSETQ. The ends lost 3 bases at V and 4 bases at J; junction bases unmatched: 6. CDR3 length: 14 residues.

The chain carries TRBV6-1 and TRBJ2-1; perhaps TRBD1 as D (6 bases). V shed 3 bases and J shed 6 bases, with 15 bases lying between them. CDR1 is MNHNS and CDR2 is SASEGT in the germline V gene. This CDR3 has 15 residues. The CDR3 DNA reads TGTGCCAGCAGTGACCCAGGCCCAGGGGTCAATGAGCAGTTCTTC. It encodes CASSDPGPGVNEQFF.

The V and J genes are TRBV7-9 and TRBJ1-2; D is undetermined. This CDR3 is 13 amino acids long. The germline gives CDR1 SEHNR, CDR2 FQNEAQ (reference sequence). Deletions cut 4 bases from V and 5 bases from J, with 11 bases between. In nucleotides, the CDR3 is TGTGCCAGCAGCTCCCTCTCTGGGTATGGCTACACCTTC. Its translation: CASSSLSGYGYTF. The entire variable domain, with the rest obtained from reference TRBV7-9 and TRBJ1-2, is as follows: DTGVSQNPRHKITKRGQNVTFRCDPISEHNRLYWYRQTLGQGPEFLTYFQNEAQLEKSRLLSDRFSAERPKGSFSTLEIQRTEQGDSAMYLCASSSLSGYGYTFGSGTRLTVV.

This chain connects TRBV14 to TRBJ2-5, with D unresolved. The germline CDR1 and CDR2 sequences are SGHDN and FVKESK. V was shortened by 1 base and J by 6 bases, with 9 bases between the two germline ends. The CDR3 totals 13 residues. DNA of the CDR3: TGTGCCAGCAGCCAAGGCCCGAGGCAGACCCAGTACTTC. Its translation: CASSQGPRQTQYF.

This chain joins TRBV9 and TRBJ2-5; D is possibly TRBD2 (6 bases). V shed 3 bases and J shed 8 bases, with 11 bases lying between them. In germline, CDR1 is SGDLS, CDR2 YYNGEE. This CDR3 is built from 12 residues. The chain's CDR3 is CASSGDSGTQYF. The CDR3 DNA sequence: TGTGCCAGCAGCGGGGACTCCGGCACCCAGTACTTC.

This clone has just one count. In DNA, the CDR3 is TGTGCCAGCAGCTTAGTAGAAAACATTCAGTACTTC. Protein: CASSLVENIQYF. The chain is built from TRBV7-2 and TRBJ2-4; D gene uncertain. V was clipped by 1 base and J by 5 bases, with 3 bases between them. The CDR3 runs to 12 residues. Germline V gene sequence: CDR1 SGHTA, CDR2 FQGNSA.

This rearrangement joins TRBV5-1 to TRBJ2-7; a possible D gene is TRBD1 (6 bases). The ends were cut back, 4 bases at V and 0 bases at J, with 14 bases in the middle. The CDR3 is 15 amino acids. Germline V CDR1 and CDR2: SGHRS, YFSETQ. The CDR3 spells CASSHGQRLSYEQYF. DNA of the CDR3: TGCGCCAGCAGCCACGGACAGCGCCTCTCCTACGAGCAGTACTTC.

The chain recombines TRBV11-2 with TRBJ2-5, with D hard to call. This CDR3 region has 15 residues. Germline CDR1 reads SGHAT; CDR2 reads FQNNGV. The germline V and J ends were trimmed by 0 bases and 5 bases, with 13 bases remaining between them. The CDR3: CASSLDVGFRETQYF. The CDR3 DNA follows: TGTGCCAGCAGCTTAGATGTGGGTTTTAGGGAGACCCAGTACTTC.

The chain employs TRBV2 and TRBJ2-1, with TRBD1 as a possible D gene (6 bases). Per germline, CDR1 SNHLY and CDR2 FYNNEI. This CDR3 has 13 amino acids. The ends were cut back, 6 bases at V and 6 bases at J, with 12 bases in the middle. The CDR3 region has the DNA TGTGCCAGCAGCGAAACAGGGTCCAATGAGCAGTTCTTC. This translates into CASSETGSNEQFF.

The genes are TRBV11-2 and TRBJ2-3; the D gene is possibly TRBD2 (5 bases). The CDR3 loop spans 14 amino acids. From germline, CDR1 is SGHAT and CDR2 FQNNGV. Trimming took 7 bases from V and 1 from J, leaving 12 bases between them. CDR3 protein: CASTLDWGTDTQYF. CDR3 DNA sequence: TGTGCCAGCACCTTGGACTGGGGCACAGATACGCAGTATTTT. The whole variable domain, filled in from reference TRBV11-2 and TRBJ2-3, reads EAGVAQSPRYKIIEKRQSVAFWCNPISGHATLYWYQQILGQGPKLLIQFQNNGVVDDSQLPKDRFSAERLKGVDSTLKIQPAKLEDSAVYLCASTLDWGTDTQYFGPGTRLTVL.

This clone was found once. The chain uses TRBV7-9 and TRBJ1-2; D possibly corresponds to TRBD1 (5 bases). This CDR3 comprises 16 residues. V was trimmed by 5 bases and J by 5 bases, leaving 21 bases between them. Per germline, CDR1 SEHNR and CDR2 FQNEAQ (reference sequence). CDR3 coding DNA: TGTGCCAGCAGCCCCCATGGAGCAGGGACCATTTATGGCTACACCTTC. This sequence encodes CASSPHGAGTIYGYTF.